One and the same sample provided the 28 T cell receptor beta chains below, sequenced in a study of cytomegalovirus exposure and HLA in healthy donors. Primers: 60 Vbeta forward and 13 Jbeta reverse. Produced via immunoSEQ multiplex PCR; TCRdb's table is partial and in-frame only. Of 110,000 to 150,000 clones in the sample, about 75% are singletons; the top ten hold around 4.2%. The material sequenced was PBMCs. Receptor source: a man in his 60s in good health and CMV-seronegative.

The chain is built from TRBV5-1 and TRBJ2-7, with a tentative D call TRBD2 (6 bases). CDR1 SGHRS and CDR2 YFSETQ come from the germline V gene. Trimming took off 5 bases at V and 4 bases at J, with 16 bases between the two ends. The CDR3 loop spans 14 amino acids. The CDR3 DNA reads TGCGCCAGCAGGGGACTCCTCGACACTTACGAGCAGTACTTC. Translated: CASRGLLDTYEQYF.

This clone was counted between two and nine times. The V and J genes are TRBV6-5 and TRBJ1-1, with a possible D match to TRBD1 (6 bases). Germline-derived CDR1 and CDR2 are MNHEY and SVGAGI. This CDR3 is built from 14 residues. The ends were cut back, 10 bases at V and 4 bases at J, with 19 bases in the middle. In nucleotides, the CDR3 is TGTGCCACCAAAAACAGGGCTTCTCGCACTGAAGCTTTCTTT. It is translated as CATKNRASRTEAFF.

CDR3: CASSLGGLADSPLHF. CDR3 nucleotide sequence: TGTGCCAGCAGCTTAGGTGGACTCGCGGATTCACCCCTCCACTTT. V gene TRBV7-9 combines with J gene TRBJ1-6; D ambiguous. With 1 base removed from V and 8 bases from J, the gap between germline ends came to 12 bases. Germline loops: CDR1 SEHNR, CDR2 FQNEAQ (reference sequence). The CDR3 is made up of 15 amino acids.

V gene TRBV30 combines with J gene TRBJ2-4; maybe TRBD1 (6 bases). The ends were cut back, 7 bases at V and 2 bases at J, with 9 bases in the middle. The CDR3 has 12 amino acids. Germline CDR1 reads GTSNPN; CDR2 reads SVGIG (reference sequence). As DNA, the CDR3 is TGTGCCTTCTGGGACACCAAAAACATTCAGTACTTC. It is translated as CAFWDTKNIQYF.

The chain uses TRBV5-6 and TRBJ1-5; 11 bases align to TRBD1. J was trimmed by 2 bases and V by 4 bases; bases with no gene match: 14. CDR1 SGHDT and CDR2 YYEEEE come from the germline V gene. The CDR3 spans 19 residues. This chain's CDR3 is CASSKSGTGGWFGNQPQHF. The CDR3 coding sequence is TGTGCCAGCAGCAAGTCCGGGACAGGGGGATGGTTTGGCAATCAGCCCCAGCATTTT.

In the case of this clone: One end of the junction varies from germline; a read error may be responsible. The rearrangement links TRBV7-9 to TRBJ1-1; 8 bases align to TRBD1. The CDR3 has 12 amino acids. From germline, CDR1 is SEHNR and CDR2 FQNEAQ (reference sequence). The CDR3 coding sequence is TGTTCCAGCAGTCAACAGGGGGGGATGGCTTTCTTT. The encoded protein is CSSSQQGGMAFF. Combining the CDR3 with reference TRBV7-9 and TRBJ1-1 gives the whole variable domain DTGVSQNPRHKITKRGQNVTFRCDPISEHNRLYWYRQTLGQGPEFLTYFQNEAQLEKSRLLSDRFSAERPKGSFSTLEIQRTEQGDSAMYLCSSSQQGGMAFFGQGTRLTVV.

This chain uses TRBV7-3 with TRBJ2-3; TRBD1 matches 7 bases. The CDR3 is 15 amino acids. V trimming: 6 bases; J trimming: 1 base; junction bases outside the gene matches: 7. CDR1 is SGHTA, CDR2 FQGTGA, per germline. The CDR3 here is CASSLDRVGTDTQYF. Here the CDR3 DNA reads TGTGCCAGCAGTTTAGACAGGGTGGGCACAGATACGCAGTATTTT.

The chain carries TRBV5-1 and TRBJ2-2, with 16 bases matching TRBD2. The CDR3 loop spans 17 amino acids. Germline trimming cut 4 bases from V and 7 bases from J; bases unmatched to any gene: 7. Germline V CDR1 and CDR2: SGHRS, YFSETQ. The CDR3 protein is CASSLGLAGGPSGELFF. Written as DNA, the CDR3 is TGCGCCAGCAGCCTGGGACTAGCGGGAGGGCCGAGCGGGGAGCTGTTTTTT.

CDR3 sequence (DNA): TGTGCCAGCTCATCTAGCGGGGGGGCCAACGTCCTGACTTTC. It specifies CASSSSGGANVLTF. This chain connects TRBV18 to TRBJ2-6; 8 nucleotides line up with TRBD2. The CDR3 sequence is 14 residues long. Germline V gives CDR1 KGHSH, CDR2 LQKENI. Trimming cost V 5 bases and J 4 bases; bases outside gene matches: 1.

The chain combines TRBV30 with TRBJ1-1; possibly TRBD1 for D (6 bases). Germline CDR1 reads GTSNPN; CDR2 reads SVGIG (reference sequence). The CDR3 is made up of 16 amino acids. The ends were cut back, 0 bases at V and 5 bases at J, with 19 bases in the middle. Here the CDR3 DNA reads TGTGCCTGGAGTGTAGGACGGGGGGCGGGCGTGACTGAAGCTTTCTTT. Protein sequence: CAWSVGRGAGVTEAFF.

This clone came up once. The CDR3 DNA follows: TGTGCCAGCAGTGAACTAGCGGGAGGGTCAGATACGCAGTATTTT. Translated, it gives CASSELAGGSDTQYF. This chain uses TRBV25-1 with TRBJ2-3, with 12 positions matching TRBD2. The V gene's germline CDR1 is MGHDK and CDR2 SYGVNS. CDR3 length equals 15 residues. Trimming removed 2 bases from V and 4 bases from J; junction bases left unmatched: 1.

The CDR3 region is CASSYSSVFNQPQHF. Here the CDR3 DNA reads TGTGCCAGCAGTTACTCATCGGTCTTCAATCAGCCCCAGCATTTT. This chain links TRBV6-5 with TRBJ1-5, with D hard to call. Germline V gives CDR1 MNHEY, CDR2 SVGAGI. The length of the CDR3 is 15 residues. Trimming took 0 bases from V and 3 from J, leaving 9 bases between them.

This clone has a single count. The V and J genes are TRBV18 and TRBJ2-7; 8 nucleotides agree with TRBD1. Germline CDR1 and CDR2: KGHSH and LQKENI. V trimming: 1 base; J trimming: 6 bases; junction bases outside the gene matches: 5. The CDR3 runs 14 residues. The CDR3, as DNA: TGTGCCAGCTCACCACAAGACAGGGGTGCCGAGCAGTACTTC. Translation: CASSPQDRGAEQYF. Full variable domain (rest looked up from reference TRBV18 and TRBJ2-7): NAGVMQNPRHLVRRRGQEARLRCSPMKGHSHVYWYRQLPEEGLKFMVYLQKENIIDESGMPKERFSAEFPKEGPSILRIQQVVRGDSAAYFCASSPQDRGAEQYFGPGTRLTVT.

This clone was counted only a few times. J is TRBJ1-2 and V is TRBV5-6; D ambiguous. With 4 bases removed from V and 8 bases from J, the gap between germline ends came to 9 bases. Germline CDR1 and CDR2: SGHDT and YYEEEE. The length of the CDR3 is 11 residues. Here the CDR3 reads CASSRGEGYTF. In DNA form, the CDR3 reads TGTGCCAGCAGCCGCGGAGAGGGCTACACCTTC.

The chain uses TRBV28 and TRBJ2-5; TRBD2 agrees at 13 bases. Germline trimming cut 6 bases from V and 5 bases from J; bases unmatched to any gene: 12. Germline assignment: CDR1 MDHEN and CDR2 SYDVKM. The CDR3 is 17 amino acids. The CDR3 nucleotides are TGTGCCAGCAGCCCAGGGGGACTAGCGGGAATTTGGGAGACCCAGTACTTC. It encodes CASSPGGLAGIWETQYF.

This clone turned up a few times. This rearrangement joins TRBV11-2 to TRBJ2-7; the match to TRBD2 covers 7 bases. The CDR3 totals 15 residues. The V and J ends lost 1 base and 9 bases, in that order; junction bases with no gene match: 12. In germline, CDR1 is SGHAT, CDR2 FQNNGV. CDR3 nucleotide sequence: TGTGCCAGCAGCTTAGCCCTCGGGCCAGGGAGGGTGCAGTACTTC. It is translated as CASSLALGPGRVQYF.

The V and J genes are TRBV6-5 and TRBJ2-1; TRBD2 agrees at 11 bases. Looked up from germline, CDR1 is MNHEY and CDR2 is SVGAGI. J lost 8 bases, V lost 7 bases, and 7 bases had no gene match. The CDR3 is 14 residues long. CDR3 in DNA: TGTGCCAGCAAGCCGGGACTAGCGGTGGATGAGCAGTTCTTC. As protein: CASKPGLAVDEQFF.

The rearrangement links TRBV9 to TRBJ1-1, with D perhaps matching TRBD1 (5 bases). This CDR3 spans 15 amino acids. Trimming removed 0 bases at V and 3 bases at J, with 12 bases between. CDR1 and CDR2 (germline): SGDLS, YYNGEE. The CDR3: CASSVGGGGDTEAFF. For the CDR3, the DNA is TGTGCCAGCAGCGTAGGGGGAGGAGGGGACACTGAAGCTTTCTTT.

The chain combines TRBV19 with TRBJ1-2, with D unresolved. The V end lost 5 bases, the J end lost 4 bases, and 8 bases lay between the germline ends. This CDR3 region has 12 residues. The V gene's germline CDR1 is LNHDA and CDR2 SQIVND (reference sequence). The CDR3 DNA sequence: TGTGCCAGTAGTGGAGGTGGCTATGGCTACACCTTC. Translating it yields CASSGGGYGYTF.

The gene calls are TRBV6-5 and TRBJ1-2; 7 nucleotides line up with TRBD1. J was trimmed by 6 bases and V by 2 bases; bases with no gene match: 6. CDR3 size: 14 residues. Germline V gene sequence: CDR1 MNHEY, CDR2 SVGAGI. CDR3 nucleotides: TGTGCCAGCAGTTACGGCCAAGGGGGCGATGGCTACACCTTC. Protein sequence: CASSYGQGGDGYTF.

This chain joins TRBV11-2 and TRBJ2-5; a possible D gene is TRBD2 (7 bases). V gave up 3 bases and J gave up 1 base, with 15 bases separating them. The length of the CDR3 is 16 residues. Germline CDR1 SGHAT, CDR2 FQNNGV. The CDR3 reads CASSFQAGEGQETQYF. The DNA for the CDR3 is TGTGCCAGCAGCTTTCAGGCAGGGGAGGGCCAAGAGACCCAGTACTTC.

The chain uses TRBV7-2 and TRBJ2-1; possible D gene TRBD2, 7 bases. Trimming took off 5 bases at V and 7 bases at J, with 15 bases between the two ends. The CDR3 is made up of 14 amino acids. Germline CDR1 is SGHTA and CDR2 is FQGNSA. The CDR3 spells CASSLGGGANEQFF. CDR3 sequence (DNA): TGTGCCAGCAGCCTTGGTGGGGGGGCGAATGAGCAGTTCTTC.

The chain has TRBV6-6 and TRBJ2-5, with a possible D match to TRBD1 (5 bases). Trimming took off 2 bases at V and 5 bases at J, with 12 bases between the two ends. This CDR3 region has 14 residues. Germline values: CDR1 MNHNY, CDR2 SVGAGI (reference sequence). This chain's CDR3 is CASSYGQSGETQYF. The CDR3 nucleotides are TGTGCCAGCAGTTACGGGCAGTCAGGGGAGACCCAGTACTTC.

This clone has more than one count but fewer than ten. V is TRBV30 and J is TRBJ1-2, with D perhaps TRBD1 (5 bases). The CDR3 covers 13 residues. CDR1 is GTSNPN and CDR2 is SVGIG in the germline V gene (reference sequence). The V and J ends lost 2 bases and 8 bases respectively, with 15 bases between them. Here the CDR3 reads CAWSMGGTRGYTF. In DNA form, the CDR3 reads TGTGCCTGGAGTATGGGAGGGACCAGGGGCTACACCTTC.

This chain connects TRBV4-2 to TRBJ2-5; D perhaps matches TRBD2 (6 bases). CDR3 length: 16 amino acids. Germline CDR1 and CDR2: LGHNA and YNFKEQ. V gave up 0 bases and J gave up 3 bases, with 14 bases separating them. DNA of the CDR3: TGTGCCAGCAGCCAAGATCTGGGGGAGGTGGAAGAGACCCAGTACTTC. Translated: CASSQDLGEVEETQYF.

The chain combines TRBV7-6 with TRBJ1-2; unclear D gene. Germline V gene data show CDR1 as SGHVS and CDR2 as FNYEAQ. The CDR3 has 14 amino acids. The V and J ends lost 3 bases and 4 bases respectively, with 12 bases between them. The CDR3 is CASSFTESLYGYTF. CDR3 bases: TGTGCCAGCAGCTTTACAGAGTCCCTCTATGGCTACACCTTC. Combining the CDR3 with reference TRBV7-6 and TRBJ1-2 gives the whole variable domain GAGVSQSPRYKVTKRGQDVALRCDPISGHVSLYWYRQALGQGPEFLTYFNYEAQQDKSGLPNDRFSAERPEGSISTLTIQRTEQRDSAMYRCASSFTESLYGYTFGSGTRLTVV.

CDR3 sequence reads: CASSGRLGLHNEQFF. CDR3 DNA: TGCGCCAGCAGCGGCCGCCTGGGGCTCCACAATGAGCAGTTCTTC. The rearrangement joins TRBV5-1 to TRBJ2-1; a weak D match, TRBD1 (5 bases). Germline values: CDR1 SGHRS, CDR2 YFSETQ. With 4 bases removed from V and 5 bases from J, the gap between germline ends came to 16 bases. The length of the CDR3 is 15 residues.

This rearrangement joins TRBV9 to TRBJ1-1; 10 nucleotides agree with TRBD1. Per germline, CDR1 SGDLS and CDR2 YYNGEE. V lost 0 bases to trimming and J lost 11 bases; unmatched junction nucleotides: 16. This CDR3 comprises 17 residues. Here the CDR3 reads CASSVAPTGGSQAGAFF. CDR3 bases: TGTGCCAGCAGCGTAGCTCCGACAGGGGGCTCCCAGGCAGGGGCTTTCTTT.